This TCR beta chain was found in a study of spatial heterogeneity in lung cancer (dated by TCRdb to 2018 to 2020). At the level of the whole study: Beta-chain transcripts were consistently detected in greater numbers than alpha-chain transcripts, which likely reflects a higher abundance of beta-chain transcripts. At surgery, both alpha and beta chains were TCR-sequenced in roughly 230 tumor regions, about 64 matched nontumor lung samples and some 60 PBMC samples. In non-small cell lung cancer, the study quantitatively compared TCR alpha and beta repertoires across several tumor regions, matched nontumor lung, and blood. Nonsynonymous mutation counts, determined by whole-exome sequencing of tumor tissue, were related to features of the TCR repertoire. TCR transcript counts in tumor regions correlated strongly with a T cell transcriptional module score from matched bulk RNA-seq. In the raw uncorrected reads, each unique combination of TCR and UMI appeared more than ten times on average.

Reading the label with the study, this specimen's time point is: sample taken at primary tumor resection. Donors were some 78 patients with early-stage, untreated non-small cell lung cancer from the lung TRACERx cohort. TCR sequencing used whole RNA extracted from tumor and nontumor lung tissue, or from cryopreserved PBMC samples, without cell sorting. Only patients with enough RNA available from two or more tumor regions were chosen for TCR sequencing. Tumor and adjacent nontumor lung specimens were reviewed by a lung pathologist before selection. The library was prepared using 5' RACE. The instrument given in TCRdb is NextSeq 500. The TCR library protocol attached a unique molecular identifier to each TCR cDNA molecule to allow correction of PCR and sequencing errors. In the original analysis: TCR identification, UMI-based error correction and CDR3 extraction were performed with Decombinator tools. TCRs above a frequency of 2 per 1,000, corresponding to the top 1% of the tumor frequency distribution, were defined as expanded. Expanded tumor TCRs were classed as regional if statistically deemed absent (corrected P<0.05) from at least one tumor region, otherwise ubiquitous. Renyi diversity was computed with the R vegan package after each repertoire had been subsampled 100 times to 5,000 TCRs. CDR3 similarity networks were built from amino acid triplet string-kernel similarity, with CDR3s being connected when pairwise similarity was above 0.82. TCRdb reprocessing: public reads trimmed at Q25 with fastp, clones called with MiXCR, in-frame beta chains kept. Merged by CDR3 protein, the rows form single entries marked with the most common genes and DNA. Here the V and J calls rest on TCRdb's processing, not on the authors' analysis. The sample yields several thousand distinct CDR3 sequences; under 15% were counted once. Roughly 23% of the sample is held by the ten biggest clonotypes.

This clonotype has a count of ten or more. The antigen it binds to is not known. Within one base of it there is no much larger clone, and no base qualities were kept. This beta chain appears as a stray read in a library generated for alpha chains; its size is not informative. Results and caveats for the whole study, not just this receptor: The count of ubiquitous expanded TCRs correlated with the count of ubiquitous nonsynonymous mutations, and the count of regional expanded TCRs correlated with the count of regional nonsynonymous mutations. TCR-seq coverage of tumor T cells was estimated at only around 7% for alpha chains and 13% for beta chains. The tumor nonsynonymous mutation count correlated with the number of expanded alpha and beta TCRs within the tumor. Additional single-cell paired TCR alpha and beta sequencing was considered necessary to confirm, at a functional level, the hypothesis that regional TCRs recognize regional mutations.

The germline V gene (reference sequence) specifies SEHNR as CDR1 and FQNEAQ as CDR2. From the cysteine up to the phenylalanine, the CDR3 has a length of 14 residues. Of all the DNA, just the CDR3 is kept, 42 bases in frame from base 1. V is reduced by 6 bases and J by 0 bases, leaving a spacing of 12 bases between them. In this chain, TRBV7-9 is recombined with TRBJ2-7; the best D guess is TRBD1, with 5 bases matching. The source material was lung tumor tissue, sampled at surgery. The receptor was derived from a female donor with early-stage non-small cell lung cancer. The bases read TGTGCCAGCAGACCGACAGCATACTCCTACGAGCAGTACTTC. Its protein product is CASRPTAYSYEQYF.